Listed here are 19 T cell receptor beta chains from one sample, sequenced in a study of vaccination effects on CD4 cells after COVID-19. The repertoire was sequenced with immunoSEQ multiplex PCR; TCRdb's copy has only in-frame clones and lacks some. Among 30,000 to 35,000 clones listed, 70% to 75% were seen once. Scientists isolated CD4+ T cells after a roughly nine-day culture period ended. BNT162b2 vaccine or mRNA-1273 vaccine was given to participants in two doses. These receptors' targets are unknown. Sample: CD4+ T cells from PBMCs cultured without peptide, taken after COVID-19 vaccination. All receptors derive from a human donor who received a COVID-19 vaccine.

Only a few counts were recorded for this clone. The V call is TRBV3-1 (or the pseudogene TRBV3-2), the J call TRBJ2-7, with D tentatively TRBD1 (5 bases). This CDR3 spans 14 amino acids. The V and J ends lost 6 bases and 4 bases respectively, with 16 bases between them. Germline V lookup: CDR1 LGHDT, CDR2 YNNKEL (reference sequence). CDR3 DNA: TGTGCCAGCAGTCGTTTGGTAAGGGGTTACGAGCAGTACTTC. Encoded protein: CASSRLVRGYEQYF.

The chain couples TRBV6-4 to TRBJ2-3; D is unresolved. This CDR3 comprises 13 residues. Germline V gene data show CDR1 as MRHNA and CDR2 as SNTAGT. Between the trimmed V and J ends, which lost 5 bases and 6 bases, there was a span of 12 bases. The DNA for the CDR3 is TGTGCCAGCAGTCCATCGATAGGGGATACGCAGTATTTT. Protein product: CASSPSIGDTQYF.

This chain connects TRBV27 to TRBJ1-6; no definite D call. The germline V gene encodes CDR1 MNHEY and CDR2 SMNVEV (reference sequence). CDR3 length equals 16 residues. The V gene lost 0 bases and the J gene lost 10 bases, with 16 bases spanning the gap. CDR3 bases: TGTGCCAGCAGTTTATCGCGTCGGGGAGGAGAATCACCCCTCCACTTT. This gives the protein CASSLSRRGGESPLHF.

This clone appeared a single time. The chain recombines TRBV5-6 with TRBJ2-7; D call uncertain. Germline CDR1 reads SGHDT; CDR2 reads YYEEEE. This CDR3 spans 16 amino acids. V dropped 0 bases and J dropped 1 base, with 14 bases sitting between them. The CDR3 reads CASSLVGSRGSYEQYF. CDR3 nucleotide sequence: TGTGCCAGCAGCTTGGTAGGTAGTCGAGGTTCCTACGAGCAGTACTTC.

The chain couples TRBV19 to TRBJ2-5; TRBD2 agrees at 8 bases. Trimming removed 7 bases from V and 5 bases from J; junction bases left unmatched: 6. CDR3 length: 13 residues. Germline V gene sequence: CDR1 LNHDA, CDR2 SQIVND (reference sequence). This CDR3 reads CASKVAGWETQYF. The CDR3 coding sequence is TGTGCCAGTAAAGTAGCGGGGTGGGAGACCCAGTACTTC. Using reference TRBV19 and TRBJ2-5 for the parts outside the CDR3, the full variable domain is DGGITQSPKYLFRKEGQNVTLSCEQNLNHDAMYWYRQDPGQGLRLIYYSQIVNDFQKGDIAEGYSVSREKKESFPLTVTSAQKNPTAFYLCASKVAGWETQYFGPGTRLLVL.

This clone was observed a handful of times. The chain has TRBV4-1 and TRBJ1-1, with D uncertain. Germline loops: CDR1 MGHRA, CDR2 YSYEKL. V was cut by 6 bases and J by 3 bases, with 11 bases left in between. The CDR3 is 13 residues long. The CDR3 reads CASREFADTEAFF. The CDR3 region has the DNA TGCGCCAGCAGGGAATTTGCGGACACTGAAGCTTTCTTT.

The table lists this clone with a few counts. The gene calls are TRBV12-3 or TRBV12-4 and TRBJ1-1, with no clear D. Trimming took off 5 bases at V and 7 bases at J, with 8 bases between the two ends. The CDR3 contains 11 residues. In nucleotides, the CDR3 is TGTGCCAGCAGTCGAAGGTTTGAAGCTTTCTTT. This codes for CASSRRFEAFF.

This clone came up once. The chain joins TRBV9 to TRBJ2-2, with TRBD1 matching over 8 bases. Germline loops: CDR1 SGDLS, CDR2 YYNGEE. Germline trimming cut 3 bases from V and 4 bases from J; bases unmatched to any gene: 5. This CDR3 has 15 amino acids. This CDR3 is CASSAKQGGTGELFF. The CDR3 DNA sequence: TGTGCCAGCAGCGCGAAACAGGGGGGCACCGGGGAGCTGTTTTTT. Combining the CDR3 with reference TRBV9 and TRBJ2-2 gives the whole variable domain DSGVTQTPKHLITATGQRVTLRCSPRSGDLSVYWYQQSLDQGLQFLIQYYNGEERAKGNILERFSAQQFPDLHSELNLSSLELGDSALYFCASSAKQGGTGELFFGEGSRLTVL.

This clone has just one count. V and J are TRBV5-5 and TRBJ2-1; D gene ambiguous. V gave up 2 bases and J gave up 7 bases, with 7 bases separating them. This CDR3 is built from 12 residues. CDR1 SGHKS and CDR2 YYEKEE come from the germline V gene (reference sequence). CDR3 in amino acids: CASSFLGNEQFF. The CDR3 DNA sequence: TGTGCCAGCAGCTTCTTGGGGAATGAGCAGTTCTTC.

This clone was detected once. The V and J genes are TRBV5-1 and TRBJ1-1; a possible D gene is TRBD1 (5 bases). CDR3 length: 15 amino acids. Per germline, CDR1 SGHRS and CDR2 YFSETQ. Trimming took off 4 bases at V and 1 base at J, with 14 bases between the two ends. The CDR3 spells CASSLGGVQNTEAFF. In nucleotides, the CDR3 is TGCGCCAGCAGCCTCGGGGGGGTACAGAACACTGAAGCTTTCTTT.

In its sample, this clone was seen a few times. This chain uses TRBV27 with TRBJ1-5; unclear D gene. Trimming cost V 2 bases and J 7 bases, with 15 bases left between them. Germline V gene lookup returns CDR1 MNHEY and CDR2 SMNVEV (reference sequence). This CDR3 region has 15 residues. The CDR3 is CASSLEVRSGQPQHF. The CDR3 nucleotides read TGTGCCAGCAGTTTAGAAGTCAGATCCGGGCAGCCCCAGCATTTT.

J is TRBJ2-5 and V is TRBV5-1; TRBD1 aligns across 10 bases. With 0 bases clipped from V and 9 bases from J, the junction kept 2 bases outside the gene matches. This CDR3 spans 13 amino acids. Germline-derived CDR1 and CDR2 are SGHRS and YFSETQ. CDR3 nucleotide sequence: TGCGCCAGCAGCTTGGCGACAGGGGGCGCCCAGTACTTC. Amino acid sequence: CASSLATGGAQYF.

V and J are TRBV5-5 and TRBJ2-3; no definite D call. The V gene lost 3 bases and the J gene lost 2 bases, with 13 bases spanning the gap. This CDR3 is built from 15 residues. CDR1 is SGHKS and CDR2 is YYEKEE in the germline V gene (reference sequence). The CDR3 bases are TGTGCCAGCAGCTCAGATCCTAGGCCCACAGATACGCAGTATTTT. It specifies CASSSDPRPTDTQYF. The entire variable domain, with the rest obtained from reference TRBV5-5 and TRBJ2-3, is as follows: DAGVTQSPTHLIKTRGQQVTLRCSPISGHKSVSWYQQVLGQGPQFIFQYYEKEERGRGNFPDRFSARQFPNYSSELNVNALLLGDSALYLCASSSDPRPTDTQYFGPGTRLTVL.

The genes are TRBV27 and TRBJ2-2; D possibly corresponds to TRBD2 (7 bases). This CDR3 has 20 residues. The germline gives CDR1 MNHEY, CDR2 SMNVEV (reference sequence). V lost 0 bases, J lost 3 bases, and 23 bases lay in between. Here the CDR3 reads CASSLSRKGIKGGDTGELFF. The CDR3 DNA reads as TGTGCCAGCAGTTTATCGCGGAAAGGGATAAAGGGGGGGGACACCGGGGAGCTGTTTTTT.

This sequence joins TRBV5-1 and TRBJ2-7; 7 bases align to TRBD2. The CDR3 consists of 16 residues. Unmatched junction bases numbered 7, after V lost 0 bases and J lost 1 base. CDR1 and CDR2 from the germline V gene are SGHRS and YFSETQ. As DNA, the CDR3 is TGCGCCAGCAGCTTGGTCGGCGGGAGATCATCCTACGAGCAGTACTTC. This codes for CASSLVGGRSSYEQYF. The variable domain in full, completed from reference TRBV5-1 and TRBJ2-7, reads KAGVTQTPRYLIKTRGQQVTLSCSPISGHRSVSWYQQTPGQGLQFLFEYFSETQRNKGNFPGRFSGRQFSNSRSEMNVSTLELGDSALYLCASSLVGGRSSYEQYFGPGTRLTVT.

The CDR3 DNA is TGCAGCGCGAATGTCGGGGCCAACGTCCTGACTTTC. Translation gives CSANVGANVLTF. The gene calls are TRBV29-1 and TRBJ2-6; D is ambiguous. With 7 bases removed from V and 4 bases from J, the gap between germline ends came to 8 bases. The length of the CDR3 is 12 residues. Germline loops: CDR1 SQVTM, CDR2 ANQGSEA.

The chain carries TRBV6-1 and TRBJ2-5; 8 nucleotides line up with TRBD2. The V gene's germline CDR1 is MNHNS and CDR2 SASEGT. The length of the CDR3 is 14 residues. The J segment lost 5 bases and the V segment lost 3 bases, leaving 5 bases of the junction unmatched. For the CDR3, the DNA is TGTGCCAGCAGTGACGGCGGGGGGCGGGAGACCCAGTACTTC. Translating it yields CASSDGGGRETQYF.

The V call is TRBV7-2, the J call TRBJ2-4, with D perhaps matching TRBD2 (5 bases). Deletions cut 3 bases from V and 0 bases from J, with 12 bases between. Germline CDR1 reads SGHTA; CDR2 reads FQGNSA. CDR3 length equals 16 residues. The CDR3 protein is CASSFFSGSAKNIQYF. DNA for the CDR3: TGTGCCAGCAGCTTTTTTTCGGGGTCAGCCAAAAACATTCAGTACTTC.

The V and J genes are TRBV11-3 and TRBJ2-7; 9 bases are shared with TRBD2. This CDR3 is 13 amino acids long. CDR1 is SGHNT and CDR2 is YENEEA in the germline V gene. V dropped 5 bases and J dropped 10; count of bases not matched to a gene: 9. The CDR3 DNA reads TGTGCCAGCAGCACCTATAGCGGGAGCGCACAGTACTTC. Its protein product is CASSTYSGSAQYF.